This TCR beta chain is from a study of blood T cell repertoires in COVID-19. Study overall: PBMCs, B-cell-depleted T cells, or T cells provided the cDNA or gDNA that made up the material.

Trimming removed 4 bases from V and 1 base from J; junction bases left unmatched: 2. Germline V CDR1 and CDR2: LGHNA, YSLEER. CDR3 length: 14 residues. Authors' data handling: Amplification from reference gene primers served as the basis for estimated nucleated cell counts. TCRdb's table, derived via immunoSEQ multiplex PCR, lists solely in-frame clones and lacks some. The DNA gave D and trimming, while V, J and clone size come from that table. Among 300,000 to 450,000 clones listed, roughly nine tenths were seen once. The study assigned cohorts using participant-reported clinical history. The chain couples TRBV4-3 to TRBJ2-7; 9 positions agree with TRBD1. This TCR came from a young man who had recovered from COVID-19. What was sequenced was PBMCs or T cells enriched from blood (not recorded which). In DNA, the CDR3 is TGCGCCAGCAGCCCCGGGACAGGGTCCTACGAGCAGTACTTC. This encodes CASSPGTGSYEQYF.